This TCR beta chain is drawn from a study of T cells in Graves' hyperthyroidism and ophthalmopathy. General study findings and limits: Stable hyperthyroidism was told apart from ophthalmopathy by a model built on 13 V-J features.

Those patients with uncontrolled infection, other autoimmune disease, pregnancy or lactation were excluded. What was amplified from RNA transcripts were TCR beta CDR3 regions. TCR CDR3 regions were first amplified by RT-PCR with HTBI primers. In TCRdb, the multiplex PCR reads were re-called with MiXCR into one record per CDR3 protein. The repertoire holds over 700,000 distinct CDR3 sequences, with roughly a sixth as singletons. The CDR3 consists of 18 residues. V was pared by 4 bases and J by 3 bases, with 19 bases between. This clonotype was detected many times. Its specificity is not known. The chain combines TRBV12-3 or TRBV12-4 with TRBJ2-6; D call uncertain. Sequenced sample: blood. The receptor was derived from a woman between 45 and 65 years old with Graves' hyperthyroidism that later progressed to Graves' ophthalmopathy. The CDR3: CASSSPLGASRGANVLTF. CDR3 DNA sequence: TGTGCCAGCAGTTCCCCGCTCGGAGCGAGCCGTGGGGCCAACGTCCTGACTTTC.